The next 2 T cell receptor beta chains were all read from a single sample in a study of graft-versus-host responses after intestinal transplantation. The assay was immunoSEQ multiplex PCR, and TCRdb's table has in-frame clones only and misses some. This repertoire shows 50,000 or so clones, over 80% found once; its top ten account for about 5.9%. Sequences were derived from PBMCs, sampled around 790 days after a first intestinal transplant, on the day of a second. All receptors derive from a human patient who received an intestinal transplant, so some T cells may come from the graft donor.

About this clone itself: In the same sample, other DNA sequences code for this CDR3. The genes are TRBV27 and TRBJ2-7; 10 bases agree with TRBD2. The CDR3 loop spans 14 amino acids. Per germline, CDR1 MNHEY and CDR2 SMNVEV (reference sequence). V trimming: 8 bases; J trimming: 6 bases; junction bases outside the gene matches: 10. DNA of the CDR3: TGTGCCAGCGGGGGGCTAGCGGGAGTAACCGAGCAGTACTTC. Translating it yields CASGGLAGVTEQYF.

The V and J genes are TRBV5-1 and TRBJ2-7; D is undetermined. Trimming removed 2 bases at V and 2 bases at J, with 14 bases between. The CDR3 totals 15 residues. Per the germline V gene, CDR1 is SGHRS and CDR2 is YFSETQ. In nucleotides, the CDR3 is TGCGCCAGCAGCTTTGGTAGCAGGCTAGCCTACGAGCAGTACTTC. Its protein product is CASSFGSRLAYEQYF.